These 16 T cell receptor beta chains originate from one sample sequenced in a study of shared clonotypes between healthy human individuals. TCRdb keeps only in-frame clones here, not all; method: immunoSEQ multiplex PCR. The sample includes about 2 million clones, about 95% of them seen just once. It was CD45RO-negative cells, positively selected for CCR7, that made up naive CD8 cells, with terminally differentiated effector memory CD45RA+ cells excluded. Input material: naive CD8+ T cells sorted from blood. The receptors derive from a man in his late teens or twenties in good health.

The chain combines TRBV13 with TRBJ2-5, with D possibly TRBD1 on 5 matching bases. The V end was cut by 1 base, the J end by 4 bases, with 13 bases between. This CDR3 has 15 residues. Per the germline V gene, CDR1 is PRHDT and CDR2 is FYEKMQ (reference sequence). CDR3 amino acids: CASSLAYYTGETQYF. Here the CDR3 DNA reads TGTGCCAGCAGCTTAGCCTATTACACAGGAGAGACCCAGTACTTC.

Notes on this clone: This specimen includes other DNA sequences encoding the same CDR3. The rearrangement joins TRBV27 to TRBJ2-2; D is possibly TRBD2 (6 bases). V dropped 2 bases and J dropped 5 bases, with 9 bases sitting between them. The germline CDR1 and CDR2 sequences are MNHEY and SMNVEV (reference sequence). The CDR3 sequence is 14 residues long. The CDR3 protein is CASSLLAGTGELFF. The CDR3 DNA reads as TGTGCCAGCAGTTTACTCGCGGGGACCGGGGAGCTGTTTTTT.

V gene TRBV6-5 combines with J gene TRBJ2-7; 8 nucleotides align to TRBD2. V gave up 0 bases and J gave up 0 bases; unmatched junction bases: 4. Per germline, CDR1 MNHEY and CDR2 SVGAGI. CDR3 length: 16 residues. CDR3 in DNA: TGTGCCAGCAGTTACTCCCAGCGGGGGAGCTCCTACGAGCAGTACTTC. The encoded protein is CASSYSQRGSSYEQYF.

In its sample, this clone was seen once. Here the CDR3 DNA reads TGTGCCAGCAGTTTCCACAGGGCGGACGAGCAGTACTTC. Translated: CASSFHRADEQYF. The gene calls are TRBV27 and TRBJ2-7; maybe TRBD1 (6 bases). V dropped 3 bases and J dropped 5 bases, with 11 bases sitting between them. CDR3 length: 13 residues. Germline CDR1 and CDR2: MNHEY and SMNVEV (reference sequence).

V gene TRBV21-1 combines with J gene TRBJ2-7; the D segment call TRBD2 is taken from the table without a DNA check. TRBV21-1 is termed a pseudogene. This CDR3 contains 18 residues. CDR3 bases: TGTGCCAGCAGCAAAAGGGTCTTGAGGGCGGCCAACGACTACGAGCAGTACTTC. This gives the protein CASSKRVLRAANDYEQYF.

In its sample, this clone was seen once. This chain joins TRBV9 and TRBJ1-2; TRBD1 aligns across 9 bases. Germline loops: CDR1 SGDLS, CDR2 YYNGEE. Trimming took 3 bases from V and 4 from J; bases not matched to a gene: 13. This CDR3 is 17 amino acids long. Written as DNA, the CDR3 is TGTGCCAGCAGCGCACGGGACAGGGCGACCGAGTTCTATGGCTACACCTTC. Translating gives CASSARDRATEFYGYTF.

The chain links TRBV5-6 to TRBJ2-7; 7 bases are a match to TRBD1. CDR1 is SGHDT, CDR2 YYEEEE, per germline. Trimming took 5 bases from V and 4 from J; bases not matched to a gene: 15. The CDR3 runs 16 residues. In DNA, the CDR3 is TGTGCCAGCAGTACCGGGACAGAAGAGGTCGGTTACGAGCAGTACTTC. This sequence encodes CASSTGTEEVGYEQYF. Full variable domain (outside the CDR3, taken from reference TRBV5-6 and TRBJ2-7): DAGVTQSPTHLIKTRGQQVTLRCSPKSGHDTVSWYQQALGQGPQFIFQYYEEEERQRGNFPDRFSGHQFPNYSSELNVNALLLGDSALYLCASSTGTEEVGYEQYFGPGTRLTVT.

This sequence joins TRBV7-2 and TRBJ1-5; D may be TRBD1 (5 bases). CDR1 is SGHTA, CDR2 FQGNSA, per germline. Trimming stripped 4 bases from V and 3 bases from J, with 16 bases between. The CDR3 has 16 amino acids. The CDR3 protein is CASSSMGRELNQPQHF. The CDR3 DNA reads TGTGCCAGCAGCTCCATGGGACGGGAACTCAATCAGCCCCAGCATTTT.

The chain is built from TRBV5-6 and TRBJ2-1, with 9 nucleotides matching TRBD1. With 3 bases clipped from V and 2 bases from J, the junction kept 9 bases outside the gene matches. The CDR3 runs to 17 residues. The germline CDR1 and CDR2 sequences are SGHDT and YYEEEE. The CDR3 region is CASSSGTGIEPYNEQFF. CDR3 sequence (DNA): TGTGCCAGCAGCTCCGGGACAGGGATAGAACCCTACAATGAGCAGTTCTTC.

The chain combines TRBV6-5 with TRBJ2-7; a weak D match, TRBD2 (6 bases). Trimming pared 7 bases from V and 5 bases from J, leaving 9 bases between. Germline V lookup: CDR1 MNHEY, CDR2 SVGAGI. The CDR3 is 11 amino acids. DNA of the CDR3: TGTGCCAGCAACGGGGGAGACGAGCAGTACTTC. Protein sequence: CASNGGDEQYF.

The CDR3 region is CASSYSYGSYEQYF. CDR3 nucleotide sequence: TGTGCCAGCAGTTACTCTTACGGCTCCTACGAGCAGTACTTC. This chain uses TRBV6-6 with TRBJ2-7; D remains ambiguous. V shed 0 bases and J shed 0 bases, with 6 bases lying between them. CDR1 MNHNY and CDR2 SVGAGI come from the germline V gene (reference sequence). The CDR3 covers 14 residues.

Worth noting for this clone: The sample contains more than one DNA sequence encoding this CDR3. DNA for the CDR3: TGCGCCAGCAGCCTCGGACTAGCGGGGACATACGAGCAGTACTTC. This codes for CASSLGLAGTYEQYF. The rearrangement joins TRBV5-1 to TRBJ2-7; 12 nucleotides align to TRBD2. CDR1 SGHRS and CDR2 YFSETQ come from the germline V gene. This CDR3 spans 15 amino acids. Germline trimming cut 4 bases from V and 4 bases from J; bases unmatched to any gene: 6.

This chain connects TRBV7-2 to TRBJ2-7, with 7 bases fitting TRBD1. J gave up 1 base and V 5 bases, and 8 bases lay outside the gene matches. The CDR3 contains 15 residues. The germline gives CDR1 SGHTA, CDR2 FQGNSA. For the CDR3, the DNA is TGTGCCAGCAGCGATATGGGACAGAATTCCTACGAGCAGTACTTC. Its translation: CASSDMGQNSYEQYF.

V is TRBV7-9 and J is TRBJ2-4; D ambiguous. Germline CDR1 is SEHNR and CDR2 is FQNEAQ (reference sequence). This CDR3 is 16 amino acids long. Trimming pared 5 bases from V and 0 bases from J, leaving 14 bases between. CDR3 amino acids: CASSHTNTLAKNIQYF. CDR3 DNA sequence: TGTGCCAGCAGCCACACCAACACGCTAGCCAAAAACATTCAGTACTTC.

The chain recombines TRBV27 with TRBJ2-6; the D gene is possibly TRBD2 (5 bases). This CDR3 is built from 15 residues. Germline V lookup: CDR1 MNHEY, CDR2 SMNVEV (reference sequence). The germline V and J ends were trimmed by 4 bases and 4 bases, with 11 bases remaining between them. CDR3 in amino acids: CASSWLANGANVLTF. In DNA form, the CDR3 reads TGTGCCAGCAGTTGGTTAGCGAACGGGGCCAACGTCCTGACTTTC.

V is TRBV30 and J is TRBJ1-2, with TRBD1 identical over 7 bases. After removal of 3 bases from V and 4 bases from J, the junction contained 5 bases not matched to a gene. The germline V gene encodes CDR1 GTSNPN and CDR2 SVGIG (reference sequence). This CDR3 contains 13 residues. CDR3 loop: CAWSRGGTYGYTF. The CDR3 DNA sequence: TGTGCCTGGAGCAGGGGGGGGACCTATGGCTACACCTTC.